The 13 T cell receptor beta chains presented below share a single source sample, sequenced in a study of T-cell memory formation after mild COVID-19. Each CDR3 protein gets one entry after TCRdb re-called the 5' RACE reads with MiXCR. The table lists a few hundred thousand distinct CDR3 sequences, approximately 19% of them singletons. The sequenced sample consisted of PBMCs or a T cell subset sorted from them (not recorded which). Receptors were obtained from a man aged 18 to 30 who had mild COVID-19 (a few samples of this study predate the infection). Cell type and time point are not known.

This clonotype appeared a few times. This chain connects TRBV29-1 to TRBJ2-3; D perhaps matches TRBD1 (6 bases). V dropped 7 bases and J dropped 11 bases, with 13 bases sitting between them. Germline values: CDR1 SQVTM, CDR2 ANQGSEA. CDR3 size: 10 residues. CDR3 amino acids: CSGKGDVQYF. Here the CDR3 DNA reads TGCAGCGGTAAGGGGGACGTGCAGTATTTT.

A word on this clonotype: Because it lacks the conserved phenylalanine or tryptophan at the end, this CDR3 is likely a read error. The rearrangement uses TRBV28 and TRBJ2-1; 12 nucleotides align to TRBD2. Germline CDR1 reads MDHEN; CDR2 reads SYDVKM. The CDR3 sequence is 15 residues long. The V segment lost 6 bases and the J segment 9 bases; nucleotides outside the gene matches: 9. CDR3 residues: CASSLPSGGASEQFL. CDR3 bases: TGTGCCAGCAGCCTACCTAGCGGGGGGGCCAGTGAGCAGTTCTTA.

The chain is built from TRBV12-3 or TRBV12-4 and TRBJ2-7; D unresolved. V lost 2 bases and J lost 4, with 12 bases in between. This CDR3 spans 14 amino acids. CDR3 DNA: TGTGCCAGCAGTTTATCGGCCGGTAATTACGAGCAGTACTTC. Residues: CASSLSAGNYEQYF.

The genes are TRBV7-6 and TRBJ2-5, with D possibly matching TRBD2 (6 bases). The V end lost 5 bases, the J end lost 5 bases, and 12 bases lay between the germline ends. There are 13 residues in the CDR3. Germline V gene data show CDR1 as SGHVS and CDR2 as FNYEAQ. The CDR3 region is CASSGDWGETQYF. As DNA, the CDR3 is TGTGCCAGCAGCGGGGACTGGGGGGAGACCCAGTACTTC.

This clonotype was observed a handful of times. The chain carries TRBV5-1 and TRBJ1-6, with unresolved D. This CDR3 has 14 amino acids. The V end lost 4 bases, the J end lost 6 bases, and 11 bases lay between the germline ends. CDR1 and CDR2 (germline): SGHRS, YFSETQ. CDR3 DNA: TGCGCCAGCAGCAACTACGTGCTTAATTCACCCCTCCACTTT. Protein product: CASSNYVLNSPLHF.

Only a few counts were recorded for this clonotype. V usage is TRBV29-1 and J usage is TRBJ1-4; TRBD1 agrees at 8 bases. This CDR3 is 13 amino acids long. From germline, CDR1 is SQVTM and CDR2 ANQGSEA. J was trimmed by 8 bases and V by 5 bases; bases with no gene match: 7. The CDR3 here is CSVSRTGSEKLFF. The CDR3 coding sequence is TGCAGCGTTTCGAGGACAGGGTCCGAAAAACTGTTTTTT.

The V and J genes are TRBV4-1 and TRBJ2-1; tentative D call: TRBD1 (7 bases). Trimming removed 0 bases at V and 3 bases at J, with 9 bases between. The V gene's germline CDR1 is MGHRA and CDR2 YSYEKL. The CDR3 runs 15 residues. CDR3 DNA: TGCGCCAGCAGCCAAGATCAGGGGGGCTACAATGAGCAGTTCTTC. Protein product: CASSQDQGGYNEQFF.

The V and J genes are TRBV18 and TRBJ2-6; D remains ambiguous. The CDR3 contains 14 residues. The germline V and J ends were trimmed by 5 bases and 0 bases, with 5 bases remaining between them. The V gene's germline CDR1 is KGHSH and CDR2 LQKENI. The CDR3 DNA reads TGTGCCAGCTCAGGGTACTCTGGGGCCAACGTCCTGACTTTC. It specifies CASSGYSGANVLTF.

This clonotype was counted only a few times. The V gene is TRBV7-2, the J gene TRBJ2-5, with D perhaps matching TRBD1 or TRBD2 (7 bases each). The V and J ends lost 7 bases and 4 bases respectively, with 19 bases between them. CDR1 SGHTA and CDR2 FQGNSA come from the germline V gene. This CDR3 has 15 amino acids. In DNA form, the CDR3 reads TGTGCCAGCACCCCCGCTGCCAGGGGGGGAGAGACCCAGTACTTC. This codes for CASTPAARGGETQYF.

This clonotype has more than one count but fewer than ten. The chain has TRBV11-1 and TRBJ1-4; D not resolved. The germline V and J ends were trimmed by 6 bases and 8 bases, with 19 bases remaining between them. Germline V gene lookup returns CDR1 SGHAT and CDR2 FQDESV (reference sequence). This CDR3 spans 15 amino acids. CDR3 sequence: CASSATSTGGEKLFF. The DNA for the CDR3 is TGTGCCAGCAGTGCCACTTCGACCGGAGGGGAAAAACTGTTTTTT.

This clonotype was counted ten times or more. The V call is TRBV20-1, the J call TRBJ2-5; TRBD2 matches at 12 bases. With V trimmed by 3 bases and J by 1 base, 3 bases remained unmatched. The CDR3 spans 15 residues. Per the germline V gene, CDR1 is DFQATT and CDR2 is SNEGSKA (reference sequence). The CDR3 protein is CSASPSGGAQETQYF. The CDR3 DNA reads as TGCAGTGCTAGTCCTAGCGGGGGGGCCCAAGAGACCCAGTACTTC.

This chain connects TRBV24-1 to TRBJ1-4; D gene unclear. The germline V and J ends were trimmed by 6 bases and 6 bases, with 4 bases remaining between them. The CDR3 has 11 amino acids. Germline V gives CDR1 KGHDR, CDR2 SFDVKD. The CDR3 DNA reads as TGTGCCACCAGTCCGTATGAAAAACTGTTTTTT. Residues: CATSPYEKLFF.

This chain connects TRBV20-1 to TRBJ2-7, with D perhaps matching TRBD1 (5 bases). Germline V gene sequence: CDR1 DFQATT, CDR2 SNEGSKA (reference sequence). This CDR3 comprises 14 residues. The germline V and J ends were trimmed by 3 bases and 4 bases, with 16 bases remaining between them. The CDR3: CSASKGLDIYEQYF. The CDR3, as DNA: TGCAGTGCTAGTAAGGGGCTAGACATATACGAGCAGTACTTC.